This passage covers 18 T cell receptor beta chains from one sample sequenced in a study of blood T cell repertoires in COVID-19. Here immunoSEQ multiplex PCR was the method, and the copy in TCRdb shows in-frame clones only, minus some. Of approximately 180,000 clones in the sample, roughly 88% were seen once. Sequenced sample: peripheral blood. These receptors were collected from a man aged 60 to 69 with acute or convalescent COVID-19.

The rearrangement uses TRBV2 and TRBJ2-3, with a possible D match to TRBD2 (6 bases). Germline assignment: CDR1 SNHLY and CDR2 FYNNEI. There are 14 residues in the CDR3. The germline V and J ends were trimmed by 7 bases and 7 bases, with 18 bases remaining between them. The CDR3 DNA reads as TGTGCCAGCAAGAGGGACTCAGGCCCCCATACGCAGTATTTT. It specifies CASKRDSGPHTQYF.

This chain connects TRBV3-1 (or the pseudogene TRBV3-2) to TRBJ2-3, with D maybe TRBD1 (5 bases). CDR1 LGHDT and CDR2 YNNKEL come from the germline V gene (reference sequence). The V and J ends lost 0 bases and 4 bases respectively, with 8 bases between them. This CDR3 region has 14 residues. The CDR3 is CASSQDWGADTQYF. In DNA form, the CDR3 reads TGTGCCAGCAGCCAAGATTGGGGCGCAGATACGCAGTATTTT.

The chain carries TRBV21-1 and TRBJ1-5. TRBV21-1 is described as a pseudogene. The CDR3 length is 12 residues. The CDR3 here is CASSRQEGPQHF. CDR3 DNA: TGTGCCAGCAGCAGACAAGAGGGGCCCCAGCATTTT.

The chain recombines TRBV6-5 with TRBJ2-2; D unclear. CDR1 MNHEY and CDR2 SVGAGI come from the germline V gene. The CDR3 length is 16 residues. V lost 2 bases and J 7 bases, leaving 17 bases between the germline ends. DNA for the CDR3: TGTGCCAGCAGTTACCTCCCTCCAACAGTACACGGGGAGCTGTTTTTT. Translated, it gives CASSYLPPTVHGELFF.

The chain couples TRBV19 to TRBJ1-2; D gene unclear. The CDR3 totals 13 residues. Trimming removed 6 bases at V and 4 bases at J, with 12 bases between. Germline V gene sequence: CDR1 LNHDA, CDR2 SQIVND (reference sequence). DNA of the CDR3: TGTGCCAGTAGAGTTCCAGGCTCCTATGGCTACACCTTC. Translating gives CASRVPGSYGYTF.

The chain couples TRBV15 to TRBJ2-1, with a weak D call TRBD1 (5 bases). With 5 bases removed from V and 8 bases from J, the gap between germline ends came to 22 bases. In germline, CDR1 is LNHNV, CDR2 YYDKDF (reference sequence). The CDR3 sequence is 16 residues long. CDR3 in amino acids: CATSRASVWGGDEQFF. DNA of the CDR3: TGTGCCACCAGCCGGGCTAGTGTTTGGGGCGGCGATGAGCAGTTCTTC.

This sequence joins TRBV6-6 and TRBJ2-3; D gene unclear. The CDR3 is 13 amino acids. Germline CDR1 MNHNY, CDR2 SVGAGI (reference sequence). V was cut by 5 bases and J by 0 bases, with 6 bases left in between. CDR3 nucleotides: TGTGCCAGCAGTAGCATTAGCACAGATACGCAGTATTTT. Amino acid sequence: CASSSISTDTQYF.

The V and J genes are TRBV6-2 or TRBV6-3 and TRBJ1-5, with D maybe TRBD1 (5 bases). Germline V lookup: CDR1 MNHEY, CDR2 SVGEGT. The length of the CDR3 is 16 residues. With 0 bases removed from V and 5 bases from J, the gap between germline ends came to 14 bases. The CDR3 coding sequence is TGTGCCAGCAGTTACTCAACAGGTGGAAGCGATCAGCCCCAGCATTTT. Translating gives CASSYSTGGSDQPQHF.

This clone was found once. The chain combines TRBV5-1 with TRBJ2-3; perhaps TRBD1 as D (6 bases). Germline V CDR1 and CDR2: SGHRS, YFSETQ. V was cut by 1 base and J by 0 bases, with 6 bases left in between. This CDR3 region has 14 residues. The CDR3: CASSLQGSTDTQYF. The CDR3 DNA reads TGCGCCAGCAGCTTGCAGGGGAGCACAGATACGCAGTATTTT.

J is TRBJ1-2 and V is TRBV5-4; 7 bases are shared with TRBD1. Trimming at V came to 0 bases and at J to 4 bases, leaving 3 bases not matched to a gene. The germline V gene has CDR1 SGHNT and CDR2 YYREEE (reference sequence). This CDR3 comprises 14 residues. CDR3 region: CASSLAGQLYGYTF. For the CDR3, the DNA is TGTGCCAGCAGCTTGGCGGGACAGCTCTATGGCTACACCTTC.

V is TRBV2 and J is TRBJ2-5; D unresolved. Trimming took 6 bases from V and 1 from J, leaving 15 bases between them. Germline CDR1 SNHLY, CDR2 FYNNEI. The CDR3 loop spans 15 amino acids. The CDR3 sequence is CASSPTRLGQETQYF. In DNA, the CDR3 is TGTGCCAGCAGCCCTACCCGACTGGGCCAAGAGACCCAGTACTTC.

The chain couples TRBV6-5 to TRBJ1-2; 8 nucleotides align to TRBD1. Germline lookup yields CDR1 MNHEY and CDR2 SVGAGI. This CDR3 contains 13 residues. V was clipped by 6 bases and J by 7 bases; unmatched bases: 7. CDR3 nucleotides: TGTGCCAGCAGGCGGACAGGGCCGAGTGGCTACACCTTC. This codes for CASRRTGPSGYTF.

The chain recombines TRBV7-2 with TRBJ2-3; D gene unclear. The CDR3 length is 12 residues. Germline values: CDR1 SGHTA, CDR2 FQGNSA. Trimming removed 5 bases from V and 6 bases from J, with 9 bases in between. CDR3 coding DNA: TGTGCCAGCAGCCCCCATCCCGATACGCAGTATTTT. This gives the protein CASSPHPDTQYF.

The chain joins TRBV5-1 to TRBJ2-1, with D possibly TRBD2 on 6 matching bases. This CDR3 is 15 amino acids long. V lost 1 base and J lost 7, with 15 bases in between. Germline lookup yields CDR1 SGHRS and CDR2 YFSETQ. CDR3: CASSLLHGGVNEQFF. The CDR3 DNA reads as TGCGCCAGCAGCTTGTTACATGGAGGGGTGAATGAGCAGTTCTTC.

The chain links TRBV7-9 to TRBJ1-6; D not certain. Trimming took 2 bases from V and 10 from J, leaving 15 bases between them. The CDR3 totals 15 residues. CDR1 SEHNR and CDR2 FQNEAQ come from the germline V gene (reference sequence). The CDR3 reads CASSLTLARESPLHF. CDR3 DNA: TGTGCCAGCAGCTTAACTCTCGCCCGGGAGTCACCCCTCCACTTT.

The CDR3 DNA is TGCGCCAGCAGCTTGGATGGGGGAGGCATCGGGGAGCTGTTTTTT. It encodes CASSLDGGGIGELFF. The rearrangement links TRBV5-1 to TRBJ2-2; D is perhaps TRBD2 (6 bases). The CDR3 extends over 15 amino acids. The germline CDR1 and CDR2 sequences are SGHRS and YFSETQ. Trimming took 0 bases from V and 7 from J, leaving 13 bases between them.

This chain joins TRBV6-2 or TRBV6-3 and TRBJ1-2; D call uncertain. This CDR3 has 14 residues. Trimming stripped 4 bases from V and 4 bases from J, with 13 bases between. The germline V gene has CDR1 MNHEY and CDR2 SVGEGT. The CDR3 DNA follows: TGTGCCAGCAGTTTGGGCGACCGGGGCTATGGCTACACCTTC. It encodes CASSLGDRGYGYTF.

The CDR3 nucleotides are TGTGCCAGCAGCGTCGGGACTAGCGACCCAGATACGCAGTATTTT. It encodes CASSVGTSDPDTQYF. The chain uses TRBV9 and TRBJ2-3; 10 bases fit TRBD2. Germline assignment: CDR1 SGDLS and CDR2 YYNGEE. Trimming took 2 bases from V and 4 from J; bases not matched to a gene: 4. The CDR3 has 15 residues. Variable domain in full (rest from reference TRBV9 and TRBJ2-3): DSGVTQTPKHLITATGQRVTLRCSPRSGDLSVYWYQQSLDQGLQFLIQYYNGEERAKGNILERFSAQQFPDLHSELNLSSLELGDSALYFCASSVGTSDPDTQYFGPGTRLTVL.